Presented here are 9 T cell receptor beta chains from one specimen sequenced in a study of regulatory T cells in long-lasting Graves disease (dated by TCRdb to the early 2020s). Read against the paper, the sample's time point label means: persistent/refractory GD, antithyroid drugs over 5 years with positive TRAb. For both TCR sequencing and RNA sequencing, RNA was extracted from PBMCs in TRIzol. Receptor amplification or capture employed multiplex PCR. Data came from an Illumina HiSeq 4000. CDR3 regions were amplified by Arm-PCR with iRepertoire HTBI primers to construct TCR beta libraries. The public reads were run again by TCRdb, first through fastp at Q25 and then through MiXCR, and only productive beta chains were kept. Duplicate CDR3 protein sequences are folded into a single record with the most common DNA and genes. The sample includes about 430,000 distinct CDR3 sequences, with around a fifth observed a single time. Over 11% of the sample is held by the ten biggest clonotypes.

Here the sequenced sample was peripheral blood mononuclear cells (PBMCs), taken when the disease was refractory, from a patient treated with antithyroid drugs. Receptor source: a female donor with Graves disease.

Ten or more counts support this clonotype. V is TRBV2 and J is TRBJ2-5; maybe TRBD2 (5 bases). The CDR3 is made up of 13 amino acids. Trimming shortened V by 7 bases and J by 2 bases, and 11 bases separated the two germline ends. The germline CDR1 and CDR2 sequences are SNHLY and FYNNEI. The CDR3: CASMRTEQETQYF. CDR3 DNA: TGTGCCAGCATGAGGACTGAACAAGAGACCCAGTACTTC.

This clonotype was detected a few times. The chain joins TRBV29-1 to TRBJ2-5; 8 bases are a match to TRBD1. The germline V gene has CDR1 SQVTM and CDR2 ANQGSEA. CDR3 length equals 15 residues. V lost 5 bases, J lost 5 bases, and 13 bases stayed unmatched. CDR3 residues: CSVRRQGATRETQYF. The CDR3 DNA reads TGCAGCGTTAGAAGGCAGGGGGCGACTAGGGAGACCCAGTACTTC.

As DNA, the CDR3 is TGCGCCAGCAGCCAAGGAGGCGGGACTTATGGCTACACCTTC. Encoded protein: CASSQGGGTYGYTF. The chain has TRBV4-1 and TRBJ1-2; maybe TRBD1 (5 bases). Trimming shortened V by 1 base and J by 5 bases, and 11 bases separated the two germline ends. CDR1 is MGHRA, CDR2 YSYEKL, per germline. This CDR3 has 14 residues.

CDR3 DNA: TGTGCCAGCAGTGGTGACAGGGGCGATGGCTACACCTTC. Protein: CASSGDRGDGYTF. The rearrangement uses TRBV27 and TRBJ1-2, with 8 bases identical to TRBD1. The CDR3 sequence is 13 residues long. CDR1 MNHEY and CDR2 SMNVEV come from the germline V gene (reference sequence). Losses at the gene ends were 5 bases for V and 6 bases for J; bases not matched to a gene: 5.

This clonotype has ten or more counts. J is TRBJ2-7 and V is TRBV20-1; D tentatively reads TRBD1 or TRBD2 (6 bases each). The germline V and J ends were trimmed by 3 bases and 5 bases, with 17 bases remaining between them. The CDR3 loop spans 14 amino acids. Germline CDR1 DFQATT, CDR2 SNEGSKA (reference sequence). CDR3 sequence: CSARAGDRGDEQYF. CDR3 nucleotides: TGCAGTGCTAGGGCAGGGGACCGCGGGGACGAGCAGTACTTC.

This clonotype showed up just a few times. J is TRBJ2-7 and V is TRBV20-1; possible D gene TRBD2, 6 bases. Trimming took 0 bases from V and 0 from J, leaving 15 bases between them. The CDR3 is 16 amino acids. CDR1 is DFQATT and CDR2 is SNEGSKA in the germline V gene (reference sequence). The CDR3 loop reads CSARDGFSGVSYEQYF. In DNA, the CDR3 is TGCAGTGCTAGAGATGGGTTTAGCGGAGTCTCCTACGAGCAGTACTTC.

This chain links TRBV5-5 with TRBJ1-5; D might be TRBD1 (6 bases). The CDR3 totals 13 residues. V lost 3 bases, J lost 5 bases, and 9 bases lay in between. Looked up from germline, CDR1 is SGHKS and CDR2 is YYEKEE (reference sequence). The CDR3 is CASSSRTDQPQHF. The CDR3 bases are TGTGCCAGCAGCTCAAGGACAGATCAGCCCCAGCATTTT.

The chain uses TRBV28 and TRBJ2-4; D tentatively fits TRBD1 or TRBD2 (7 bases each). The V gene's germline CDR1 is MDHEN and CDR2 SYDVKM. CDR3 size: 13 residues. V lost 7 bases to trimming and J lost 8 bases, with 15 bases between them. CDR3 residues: CASTSRGRDIQYF. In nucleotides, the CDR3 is TGTGCCAGCACCTCCAGGGGGAGGGACATTCAGTACTTC.

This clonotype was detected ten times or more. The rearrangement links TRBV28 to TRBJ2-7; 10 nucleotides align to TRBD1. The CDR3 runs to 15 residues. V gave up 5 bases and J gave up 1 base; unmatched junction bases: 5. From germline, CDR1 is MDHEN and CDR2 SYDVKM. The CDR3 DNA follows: TGTGCCAGCAGTCCCCGACAGGGGGCATCCTACGAGCAGTACTTC. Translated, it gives CASSPRQGASYEQYF.